Listed below are T cell receptor beta chains from one sample, sequenced in a study of breast tumors, draining lymph nodes, adjacent tissues. TCRdb reprocessed the multiplex PCR reads via MiXCR and lists one record per CDR3 protein. The table lists approximately 150,000 distinct CDR3 sequences, about 30% of them singletons. Sequencing was done on a sample of axillary lymph node tissue. These receptors originate from a female donor with breast cancer. Some clones in this sample may be carry-over from other donors' samples. CDR3s include the opening cysteine and the closing phenylalanine or tryptophan. The order of the fields is CDR3 protein, CDR3 DNA, clone size, J gene, D gene, V gene. A D gene is named only where the DNA matches it firmly. Clone size, where shown, is once, few, many, or a class for clones that have expanded.

CDR3: CASSYYGQGAFSGNTIYF; DNA: TGTGCCAGCAGTTACTACGGACAGGGGGCCTTTTCTGGAAACACCATATATTTT; size: many; J: TRBJ1-3; D: TRBD1; V: TRBV6-6
CDR3: CASSLQPPGQGEKLFF; DNA: TGTGCCAGCAGCTTACAACCACCGGGACAGGGTGAAAAACTGTTTTTT; size: many; J: TRBJ1-4; D: TRBD1; V: TRBV7-3
CDR3: CASSIPGQATGGYGYTF; DNA: TGTGCCAGCAGCATACCGGGACAGGCGACAGGAGGCTATGGCTACACCTTC; size: -; J: TRBJ1-2; D: TRBD1; V: TRBV7-9
CDR3: CASSLAAQAFGYTF; DNA: TGCGCCAGCAGCTTGGCCGCACAGGCATTTGGCTACACCTTC; size: many; J: TRBJ1-2; D: -; V: TRBV5-1
CDR3: CSARRGSDQPQHF; DNA: TGCAGTGCTCGCAGGGGATCGGATCAGCCCCAGCATTTT; size: many; J: TRBJ1-5; D: -; V: TRBV20-1
CDR3: CAWSKAPSIEKLFF; DNA: TGTGCCTGGAGTAAGGCCCCCTCTATCGAAAAACTGTTTTTT; size: many; J: TRBJ1-4; D: -; V: TRBV30
CDR3: CATSAAVGGAEAFF; DNA: TGTGCCACCAGTGCTGCCGTAGGAGGCGCTGAAGCTTTCTTT; size: few; J: TRBJ1-1; D: -; V: TRBV24-1
CDR3: CATASGSTDTQYF; DNA: TGTGCCACCGCGTCAGGGAGCACAGATACGCAGTATTTT; size: many; J: TRBJ2-3; D: -; V: TRBV25-1
CDR3: CASSYMGGSGDSFF; DNA: TGTGCCAGCAGTTACATGGGCGGGTCGGGTGATTCGTTCTTC; size: many; J: TRBJ2-1; D: -; V: TRBV6-2/TRBV6-3
CDR3: CASSQDLSLAGNTGELFF; DNA: TGTGCCAGCAGCCAAGATCTTTCGCTAGCGGGGAACACCGGGGAGCTGTTTTTT; size: many; J: TRBJ2-2; D: TRBD2; V: TRBV14
CDR3: CSARVTTSAPDTQYF; DNA: TGCAGTGCTAGAGTTACCACCTCCGCCCCAGATACGCAGTATTTT; size: many; J: TRBJ2-3; D: -; V: TRBV20-1
CDR3: CSARRGGSTDTQYF; DNA: TGCAGCGCCCGCAGGGGGGGGAGCACAGATACGCAGTATTTT; size: many; J: TRBJ2-3; D: -; V: TRBV20-1
CDR3: CASWPNSKNGYTF; DNA: TGTGCCAGCTGGCCAAACTCGAAGAACGGCTACACCTTC; size: -; J: TRBJ1-2; D: -; V: TRBV12-3/TRBV12-4